Listed below are T cell receptor beta chains from one sample, sequenced in a study of blood T cell repertoires in COVID-19. Clones were sequenced by immunoSEQ multiplex PCR, and TCRdb holds only the in-frame ones, with some missing. The sample yields 150,000 to 200,000 clones, about 84% seen once. Sequencing input: peripheral blood. These receptors all stem from a woman in her 30s with acute or convalescent COVID-19. Each CDR3 is given without its conserved first and last residue. Each record gives: J gene, V gene, CDR3 protein.

J: TRBJ2-3; V: TRBV20-1; CDR3: SASRTGLTDTQY
J: TRBJ2-5; V: TRBV5-4; CDR3: ASSLGIGRETQY
J: TRBJ1-5; V: TRBV28; CDR3: ASSSPWTGNQPQH
J: TRBJ2-7; V: TRBV7-6; CDR3: ASSLARGALAYEQY
J: TRBJ2-2; V: TRBV30; CDR3: AWRQGSTGELF
J: TRBJ2-3; V: TRBV7-2; CDR3: ASSLALWRNVDTQY
J: TRBJ2-7; V: TRBV7-9; CDR3: ASSLEASGTYEQY
J: TRBJ2-4; V: TRBV7-2; CDR3: ASSLGGLAGPKNIQY
J: TRBJ2-5; V: TRBV7-2; CDR3: ASSFRDTQETQY
J: TRBJ1-2; V: TRBV29-1; CDR3: SVEVQDRGTNYGYT
J: TRBJ1-2; V: TRBV19; CDR3: ASTPGQGDYGYT
J: TRBJ2-2; V: TRBV27; CDR3: ASSEGAQTGELF
J: TRBJ2-1; V: TRBV5-6; CDR3: ASSLAVAPSYNEQF
J: TRBJ2-1; V: TRBV7-2; CDR3: ASSLIQALNNEQF
J: TRBJ2-1; V: TRBV6-5; CDR3: ASSPTWTVYNEQF
J: TRBJ2-2; V: TRBV2; CDR3: ASTTRVGTRNTGELF
J: TRBJ2-5; V: TRBV24-1; CDR3: ATSAGGPQETQY
J: TRBJ2-2; V: TRBV9; CDR3: ASSARGDRVTGELF
J: TRBJ1-1; V: TRBV12-3/TRBV12-4; CDR3: ASKYRVNTEAF
J: TRBJ2-1; V: TRBV15; CDR3: ATSLGPGDNEQF
J: TRBJ2-5; V: TRBV18; CDR3: ASSLGQGRETQY
J: TRBJ1-1; V: TRBV5-5; CDR3: ASSLAGTGPLLNTEAF